This T cell receptor beta chain was sequenced in a study of human T cells and chemical hapten exposure. TCRdb reprocessed the RACE reads via MiXCR and lists one record per CDR3 protein. The table records more than 65,000 distinct CDR3 sequences, around a third of them present only once. Time point meaning: patch test 1, 2 weeks after DPC sensitization. The treatment here: therapeutic diphenylcyclopropenone sensitization with weekly scalp DPC. Blood draws came first, before each patch test. The CDR3 has 13 residues. Germline CDR1 DFQATT, CDR2 SNEGSKA (reference sequence). V gave up 0 bases and J gave up 7 bases; unmatched junction bases: 2.

The rearrangement links TRBV20-1 to TRBJ2-2; 7 nucleotides line up with TRBD2. The sequence derives from a man aged 35 to 55 with alopecia areata. Some clones in this sample may be carry-over from other donors' samples. Sequencing was performed on whole blood, taken in connection with sensitization to the hapten diphenylcyclopropenone (DPC). The CDR3 DNA is TGCAGTGCTAGAGAGGCGGGAGTCGGGGAGCTGTTTTTT. This translates into CSAREAGVGELFF.